These 16 T cell receptor beta chains came from one sample sequenced in a study of OX40 agonist ivuxolimab in advanced cancers. Method: immunoSEQ multiplex PCR; TCRdb's copy keeps in-frame clones and lacks some. The repertoire includes about 94,000 clones, 94% of them detected once, and approximately 0.2% sits in the top ten. The specimen comprised CD4+ or CD8+ T cells sorted from blood, sampled in a trial of the OX40 agonist ivuxolimab. These receptors were obtained from an adult with an advanced solid tumor such as melanoma, head and neck, liver or kidney cancer.

The J gene is TRBJ2-7, the V gene TRBV7-8; TRBD1 matches at 9 bases. V trimming: 2 bases; J trimming: 0 bases; junction bases outside the gene matches: 8. The germline CDR1 and CDR2 sequences are SGHVS and FQNEAQ. The CDR3 length is 17 residues. The CDR3 reads CASSLKGAGQGSYEQYF. In DNA, the CDR3 is TGTGCCAGCAGCTTAAAAGGGGCGGGACAGGGCTCCTACGAGCAGTACTTC. The entire variable domain, with the rest obtained from reference TRBV7-8 and TRBJ2-7, is as follows: GAGVSQSPRYKVAKRGQDVALRCDPISGHVSLFWYQQALGQGPEFLTYFQNEAQLDKSGLPSDRFFAERPEGSVSTLKIQRTQQEDSAVYLCASSLKGAGQGSYEQYFGPGTRLTVT.

The V and J genes are TRBV7-9 and TRBJ1-4; 9 bases align to TRBD1. Germline V gene lookup returns CDR1 SEHNR and CDR2 FQNEAQ (reference sequence). V dropped 3 bases and J dropped 6; count of bases not matched to a gene: 2. This CDR3 region has 14 residues. The CDR3 sequence: CASSLGQGYEKLFF. The CDR3 coding sequence is TGTGCCAGCAGCTTGGGACAGGGTTATGAAAAACTGTTTTTT.

V usage is TRBV5-4 and J usage is TRBJ1-2; D unclear. The CDR3 loop spans 13 amino acids. Germline values: CDR1 SGHNT, CDR2 YYREEE (reference sequence). V dropped 0 bases and J dropped 4 bases, with 7 bases sitting between them. In nucleotides, the CDR3 is TGTGCCAGCAGCTTGGAGGGTCCCTATGGCTACACCTTC. It encodes CASSLEGPYGYTF.

This rearrangement joins TRBV11-3 to TRBJ2-7; D is unclear. The germline V gene encodes CDR1 SGHNT and CDR2 YENEEA. The CDR3 consists of 15 residues. Trimming removed 1 base from V and 2 bases from J, with 12 bases in between. DNA of the CDR3: TGTGCCAGCAGCTTAGTCCTCACGTTTCCCTACGAGCAGTACTTC. It yields the protein CASSLVLTFPYEQYF.

The rearrangement uses TRBV10-1 and TRBJ1-5, with D hard to call. From germline, CDR1 is WNHNN and CDR2 SYGVQD (reference sequence). V lost 1 base to trimming and J lost 6 bases, with 10 bases between them. This CDR3 has 14 residues. CDR3 sequence: CASSEYRTTQPQHF. The CDR3, as DNA: TGCGCCAGCAGTGAGTATCGGACGACTCAGCCCCAGCATTTT.

This chain uses TRBV9 with TRBJ1-2; TRBD1 matches 10 bases. Trimming removed 2 bases from V and 6 bases from J; junction bases left unmatched: 7. Germline V gene data show CDR1 as SGDLS and CDR2 as YYNGEE. CDR3 length equals 15 residues. This chain's CDR3 is CASSVNRDRGNGYTF. As DNA, the CDR3 is TGTGCCAGCAGCGTTAACCGGGACAGGGGAAATGGCTACACCTTC.

In its sample, this clone was seen once. The chain couples TRBV10-3 to TRBJ2-3; 7 bases align to TRBD2. This CDR3 comprises 21 residues. The V segment lost 0 bases and the J segment 0 bases; nucleotides outside the gene matches: 18. CDR1 is ENHRY, CDR2 SYGVKD, per germline. This CDR3 reads CAISESEMELAFTASTDTQYF. The CDR3, as DNA: TGTGCCATCAGTGAGTCGGAAATGGAACTAGCGTTTACCGCTAGCACAGATACGCAGTATTTT.

This rearrangement joins TRBV7-2 to TRBJ2-7, with 12 bases fitting TRBD2. Germline CDR1 is SGHTA and CDR2 is FQGNSA. This CDR3 region has 14 residues. Unmatched junction bases numbered 2, after V lost 3 bases and J lost 5 bases. The CDR3 nucleotides are TGTGCCAGCAGCTTGACTAGCGGGAGTGACGAGCAGTACTTC. Translation: CASSLTSGSDEQYF.

The rearrangement uses TRBV4-3 and TRBJ1-1; D is ambiguous. CDR1 and CDR2 from the germline V gene are LGHNA and YSLEER. CDR3 size: 17 residues. Between the trimmed V and J ends, which lost 0 bases and 0 bases, there was a span of 14 bases. This CDR3 reads CASSQDLAEWVNTEAFF. CDR3 in DNA: TGCGCCAGCAGCCAAGATCTTGCGGAGTGGGTGAACACTGAAGCTTTCTTT.

The rearrangement links TRBV6-1 to TRBJ1-3; a possible D gene is TRBD1 (5 bases). Germline assignment: CDR1 MNHNS and CDR2 SASEGT. The CDR3 loop spans 15 amino acids. Trimming shortened V by 1 base and J by 0 bases, and 7 bases separated the two germline ends. CDR3 nucleotide sequence: TGTGCCAGCAGTGAAGGCAGGGTCTCTGGAAACACCATATATTTT. This sequence encodes CASSEGRVSGNTIYF.

This sequence joins TRBV6-6 and TRBJ1-1; 8 bases map to TRBD1. V lost 9 bases to trimming and J lost 1 base; unmatched junction nucleotides: 4. Germline assignment: CDR1 MNHNY and CDR2 SVGAGI (reference sequence). The CDR3 contains 13 residues. This CDR3 reads CASLDRANTEAFF. In nucleotides, the CDR3 is TGTGCCAGTTTGGACAGGGCGAACACTGAAGCTTTCTTT.

This clone was counted once. The rearrangement uses TRBV7-2 and TRBJ2-6; 7 bases agree with TRBD1. V dropped 1 base and J dropped 0; count of bases not matched to a gene: 9. The CDR3 has 19 residues. CDR1 is SGHTA and CDR2 is FQGNSA in the germline V gene. The CDR3 reads CASSLDPGQAYSGANVLTF. The CDR3 DNA follows: TGTGCCAGCAGCTTAGATCCCGGACAGGCTTACTCTGGGGCCAACGTCCTGACTTTC.

The chain joins TRBV19 to TRBJ2-1; D might be TRBD1 (5 bases). V was clipped by 2 bases and J by 1 base, with 12 bases between them. The CDR3 contains 16 residues. Germline-derived CDR1 and CDR2 are LNHDA and SQIVND (reference sequence). CDR3 in DNA: TGTGCCAGTAGTATAACAGGAGCAGGGTCCTACAATGAGCAGTTCTTC. Amino acids: CASSITGAGSYNEQFF. Filled out from reference TRBV19 and TRBJ2-1, the complete variable domain reads DGGITQSPKYLFRKEGQNVTLSCEQNLNHDAMYWYRQDPGQGLRLIYYSQIVNDFQKGDIAEGYSVSREKKESFPLTVTSAQKNPTAFYLCASSITGAGSYNEQFFGPGTRLTVL.

Comment on this clone: The junction departs from germline at one end; a sequencing error may be responsible. The V call is TRBV7-9, the J call TRBJ1-1; the match to TRBD1 covers 10 bases. The CDR3 is 14 residues long. Germline V CDR1 and CDR2: SEHNR, FQNEAQ (reference sequence). The DNA for the CDR3 is TGTGCCAGCAGTCGACAGACAGGGGGCACTAAAGCTTTCTTT. Protein product: CASSRQTGGTKAFF.

This chain joins TRBV28 and TRBJ2-7; perhaps TRBD1 as D (5 bases). CDR1 MDHEN and CDR2 SYDVKM come from the germline V gene. CDR3 length equals 16 residues. The germline V and J ends were trimmed by 8 bases and 0 bases, with 20 bases remaining between them. The CDR3 DNA follows: TGTGCCAGCTCCTCACGATGGGGCAGCTACTCCTACGAGCAGTACTTC. It encodes CASSSRWGSYSYEQYF. The whole variable domain, filled in from reference TRBV28 and TRBJ2-7, reads DVKVTQSSRYLVKRTGEKVFLECVQDMDHENMFWYRQDPGLGLRLIYFSYDVKMKEKGDIPEGYSVSREKKERFSLILESASTNQTSMYLCASSSRWGSYSYEQYFGPGTRLTVT.

J is TRBJ1-2 and V is TRBV15, with 10 bases matching TRBD1. Trimming took 1 base from V and 5 from J; bases not matched to a gene: 4. CDR1 is LNHNV, CDR2 YYDKDF, per germline (reference sequence). There are 15 residues in the CDR3. CDR3 region: CATSRAPGQGYGYTF. The CDR3, as DNA: TGTGCCACCAGCAGAGCCCCGGGACAGGGGTATGGCTACACCTTC.